The present entry profiles one T cell receptor (beta chain) with its context. Everyone who took part was roughly 18 to 89 years old, and they came from about two dozen US areas. Donors were grouped by their self-reported clinical history. Cohort 3 donors counted as recovered after two negative PCRs, clearance, or resolved symptoms. Some clones are missing from TCRdb's copy, which holds only in-frame ones; the method was immunoSEQ multiplex PCR. The top ten hold around 4% of the sample, which has 200,000 to 300,000 clones, 80% to 90% seen once. This record belongs to a study of blood T cell repertoires in COVID-19. About the research overall: PBMCs, B-cell-depleted T cells, or T cells provided the cDNA or gDNA that made up the material.

The sample consisted of PBMCs or T cells enriched from blood (not recorded which). The clonotype comes from a woman between 25 and 40 years old who had recovered from COVID-19.

The CDR3 reads CASSSTRGDAYEQYF. As DNA, the CDR3 is TGTGCCAGCAGTTCGACTAGGGGCGATGCCTACGAGCAGTACTTC. V is TRBV5-6 and J is TRBJ2-7, with D perhaps TRBD2 (6 bases). V lost 5 bases and J 2 bases, leaving 17 bases between the germline ends. The CDR3 spans 15 residues. Germline V gene sequence: CDR1 SGHDT, CDR2 YYEEEE.